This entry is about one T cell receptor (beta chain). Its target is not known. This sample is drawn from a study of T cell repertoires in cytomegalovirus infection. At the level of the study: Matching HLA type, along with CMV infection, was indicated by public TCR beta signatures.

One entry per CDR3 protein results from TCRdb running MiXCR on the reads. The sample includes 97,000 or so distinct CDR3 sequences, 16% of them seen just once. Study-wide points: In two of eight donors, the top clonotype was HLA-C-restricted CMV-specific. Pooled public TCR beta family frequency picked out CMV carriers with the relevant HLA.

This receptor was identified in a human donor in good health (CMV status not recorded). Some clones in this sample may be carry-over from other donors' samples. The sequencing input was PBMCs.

The DNA for the CDR3 is TGTGCCTGGAGTCGCGGCGGCGGCACTGAAGCTTTCTTT. This gives the protein CAWSRGGGTEAFF. V gene TRBV30 combines with J gene TRBJ1-1; D is ambiguous. The V end was cut by 2 bases, the J end by 4 bases, with 11 bases between. Germline assignment: CDR1 GTSNPN and CDR2 SVGIG (reference sequence). The CDR3 consists of 13 residues.